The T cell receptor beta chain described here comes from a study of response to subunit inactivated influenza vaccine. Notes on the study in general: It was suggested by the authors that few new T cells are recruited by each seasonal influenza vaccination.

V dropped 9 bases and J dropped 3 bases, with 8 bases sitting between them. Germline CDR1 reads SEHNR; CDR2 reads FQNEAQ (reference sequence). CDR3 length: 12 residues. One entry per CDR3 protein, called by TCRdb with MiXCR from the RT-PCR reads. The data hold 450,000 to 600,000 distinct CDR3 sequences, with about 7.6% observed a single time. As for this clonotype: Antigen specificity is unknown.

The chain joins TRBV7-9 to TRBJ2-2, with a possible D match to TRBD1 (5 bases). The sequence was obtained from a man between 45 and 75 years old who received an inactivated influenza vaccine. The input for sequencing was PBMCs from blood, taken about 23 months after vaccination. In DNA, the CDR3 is TGTGCCAGACAGGTTGACACCGGGGAGCTGTTTTTT. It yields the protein CARQVDTGELFF.